This T cell receptor (beta chain) was obtained from a study of T-cell reconstitution after alpha-beta-depleted transplantation in children. CDR1 is SGHRS and CDR2 is YFSETQ in the germline V gene. The CDR3 is made up of 14 amino acids. V was cut by 4 bases and J by 2 bases, with 12 bases left in between. Unique molecular identifiers were used in preparing the TCRbeta library. MiXCR, run by TCRdb on the PCR reads, gives a single entry per CDR3 protein. The data contain some 300,000 distinct CDR3 sequences, over 9% of them singletons. The specimen comprised PBMCs from the stem cell graft donor, sampled from the stem cell graft. The source of this sequence is a human donor who donated a stem cell graft to a child with acute lymphoblastic leukemia. The gene calls are TRBV5-1 and TRBJ1-2; maybe TRBD1 (6 bases). CDR3 sequence reads: CASSIGQSNYGYTF. In nucleotides, the CDR3 is TGCGCCAGCAGCATAGGACAGTCAAACTATGGCTACACCTTC. Full variable domain (missing parts from reference TRBV5-1 and TRBJ1-2): KAGVTQTPRYLIKTRGQQVTLSCSPISGHRSVSWYQQTPGQGLQFLFEYFSETQRNKGNFPGRFSGRQFSNSRSEMNVSTLELGDSALYLCASSIGQSNYGYTFGSGTRLTVV.